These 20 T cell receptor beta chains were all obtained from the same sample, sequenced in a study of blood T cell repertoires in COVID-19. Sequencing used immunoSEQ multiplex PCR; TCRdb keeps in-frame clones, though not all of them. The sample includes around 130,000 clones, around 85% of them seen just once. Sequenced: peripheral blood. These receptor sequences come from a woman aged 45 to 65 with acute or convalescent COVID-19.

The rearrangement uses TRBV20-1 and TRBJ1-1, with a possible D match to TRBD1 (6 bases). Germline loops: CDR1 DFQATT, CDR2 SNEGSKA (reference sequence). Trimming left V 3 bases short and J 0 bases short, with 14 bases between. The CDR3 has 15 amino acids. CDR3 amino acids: CSASPRGQMNTEAFF. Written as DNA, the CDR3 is TGCAGTGCTAGTCCCAGGGGCCAAATGAACACTGAAGCTTTCTTT.

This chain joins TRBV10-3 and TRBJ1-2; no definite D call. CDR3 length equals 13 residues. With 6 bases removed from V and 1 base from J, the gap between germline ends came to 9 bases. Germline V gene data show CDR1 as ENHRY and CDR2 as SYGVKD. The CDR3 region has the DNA TGTGCCATCAGGGAGACAAATAACTATGGCTACACCTTC. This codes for CAIRETNNYGYTF.

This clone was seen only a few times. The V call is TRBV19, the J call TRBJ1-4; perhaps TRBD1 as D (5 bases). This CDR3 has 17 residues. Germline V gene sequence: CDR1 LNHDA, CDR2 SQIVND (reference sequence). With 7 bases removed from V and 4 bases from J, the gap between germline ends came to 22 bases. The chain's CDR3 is CASNRRSGQGVNEKLFF. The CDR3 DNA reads TGTGCCAGTAATCGTCGGTCCGGGCAGGGTGTTAATGAAAAACTGTTTTTT.

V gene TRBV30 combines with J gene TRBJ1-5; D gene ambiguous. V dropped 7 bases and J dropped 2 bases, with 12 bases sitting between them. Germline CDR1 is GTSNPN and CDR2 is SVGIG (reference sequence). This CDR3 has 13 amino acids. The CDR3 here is CAFSRGGNQPQHF. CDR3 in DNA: TGTGCCTTCAGTCGGGGTGGCAATCAGCCCCAGCATTTT.

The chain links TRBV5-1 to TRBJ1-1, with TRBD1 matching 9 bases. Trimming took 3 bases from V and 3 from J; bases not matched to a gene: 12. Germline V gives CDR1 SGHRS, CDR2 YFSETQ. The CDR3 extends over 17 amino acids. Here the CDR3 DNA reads TGCGCCAGCAGCTCACAGGGGGCGCTGGGGTTGTACACTGAAGCTTTCTTT. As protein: CASSSQGALGLYTEAFF.

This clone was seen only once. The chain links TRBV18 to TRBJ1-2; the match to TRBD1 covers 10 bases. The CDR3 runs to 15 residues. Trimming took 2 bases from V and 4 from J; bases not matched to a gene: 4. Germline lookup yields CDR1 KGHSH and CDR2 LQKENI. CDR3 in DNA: TGTGCCAGCTCACCAGGGACAGGGGAACCCTATGGCTACACCTTC. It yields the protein CASSPGTGEPYGYTF.

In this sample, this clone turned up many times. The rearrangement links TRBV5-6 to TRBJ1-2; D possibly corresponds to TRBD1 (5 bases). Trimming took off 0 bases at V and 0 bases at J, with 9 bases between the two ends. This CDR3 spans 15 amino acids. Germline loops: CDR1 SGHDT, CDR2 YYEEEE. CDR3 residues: CASSLAGTSNYGYTF. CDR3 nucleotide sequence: TGTGCCAGCAGCTTGGCCGGGACTTCTAACTATGGCTACACCTTC.

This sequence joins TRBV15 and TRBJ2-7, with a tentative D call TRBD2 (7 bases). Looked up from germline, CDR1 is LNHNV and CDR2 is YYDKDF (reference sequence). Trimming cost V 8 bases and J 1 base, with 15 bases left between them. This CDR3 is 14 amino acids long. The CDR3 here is CATRDKGGSYEQYF. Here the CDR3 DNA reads TGTGCCACCCGGGACAAGGGAGGGTCCTACGAGCAGTACTTC.

CDR3 sequence: CASSLTLSEAFF. In nucleotides, the CDR3 is TGTGCCAGCAGCTTAACCCTAAGTGAAGCTTTCTTT. This rearrangement joins TRBV11-2 to TRBJ1-1; the D is unclear. The CDR3 length is 12 residues. CDR1 is SGHAT, CDR2 FQNNGV, per germline. V shed 2 bases and J shed 7 bases, with 8 bases lying between them.

The CDR3 reads CSVDLSQNTGELFF. CDR3 DNA: TGCAGCGTTGATTTGTCACAGAACACCGGGGAGCTGTTTTTT. This rearrangement joins TRBV29-1 to TRBJ2-2; no reliable D call. Per the germline V gene, CDR1 is SQVTM and CDR2 is ANQGSEA. Trimming removed 3 bases at V and 1 base at J, with 9 bases between. The CDR3 runs to 14 residues.

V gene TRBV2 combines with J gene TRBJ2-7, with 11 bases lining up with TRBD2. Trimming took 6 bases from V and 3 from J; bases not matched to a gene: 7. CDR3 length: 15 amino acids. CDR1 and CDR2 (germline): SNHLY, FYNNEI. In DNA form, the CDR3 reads TGTGCCAGCAGCGTGACTAGCGGGGATTTCTACGAGCAGTACTTC. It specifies CASSVTSGDFYEQYF.

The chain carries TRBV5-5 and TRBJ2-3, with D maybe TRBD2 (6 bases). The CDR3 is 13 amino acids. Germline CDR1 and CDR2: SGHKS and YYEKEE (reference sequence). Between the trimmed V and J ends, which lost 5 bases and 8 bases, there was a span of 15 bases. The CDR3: CASSVEEGTTQYF. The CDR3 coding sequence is TGTGCCAGCAGTGTCGAGGAGGGGACTACGCAGTATTTT.

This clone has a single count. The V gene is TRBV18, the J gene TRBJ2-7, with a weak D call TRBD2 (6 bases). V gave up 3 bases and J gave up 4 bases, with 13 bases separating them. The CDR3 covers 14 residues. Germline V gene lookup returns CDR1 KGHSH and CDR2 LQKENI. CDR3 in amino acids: CASSPPVGGYEQYF. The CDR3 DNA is TGTGCCAGCTCACCTCCCGTTGGGGGGTACGAGCAGTACTTC.

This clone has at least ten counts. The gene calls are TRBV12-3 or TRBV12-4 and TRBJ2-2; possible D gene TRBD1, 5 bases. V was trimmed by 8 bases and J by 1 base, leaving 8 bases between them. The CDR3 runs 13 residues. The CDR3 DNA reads TGTGCCAGCGAAGGGGAGAACACCGGGGAGCTGTTTTTT. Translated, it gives CASEGENTGELFF.

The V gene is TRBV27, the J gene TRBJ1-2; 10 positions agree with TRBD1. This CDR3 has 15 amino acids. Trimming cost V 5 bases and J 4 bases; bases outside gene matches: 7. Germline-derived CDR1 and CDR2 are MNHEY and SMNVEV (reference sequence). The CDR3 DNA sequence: TGTGCCAGCAGTCCCGGGGGGACAGGGGTCTATGGCTACACCTTC. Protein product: CASSPGGTGVYGYTF.

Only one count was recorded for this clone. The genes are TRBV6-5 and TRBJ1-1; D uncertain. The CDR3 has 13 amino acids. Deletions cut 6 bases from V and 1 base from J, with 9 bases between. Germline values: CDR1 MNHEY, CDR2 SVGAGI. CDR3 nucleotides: TGTGCCAGCAGCTTTACAAGGAACACTGAAGCTTTCTTT. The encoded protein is CASSFTRNTEAFF.

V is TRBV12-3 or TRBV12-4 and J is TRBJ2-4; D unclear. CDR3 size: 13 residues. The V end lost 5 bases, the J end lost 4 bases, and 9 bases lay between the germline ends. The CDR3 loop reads CASSPTRKNIQYF. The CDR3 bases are TGTGCCAGCAGTCCCACAAGAAAAAACATTCAGTACTTC.

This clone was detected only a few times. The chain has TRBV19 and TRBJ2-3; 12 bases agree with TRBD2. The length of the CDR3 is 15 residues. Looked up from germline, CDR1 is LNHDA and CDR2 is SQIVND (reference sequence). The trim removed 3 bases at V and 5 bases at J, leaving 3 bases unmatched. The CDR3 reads CASSILAGGRDTQYF. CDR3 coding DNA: TGTGCCAGTAGTATTCTAGCGGGGGGGAGAGATACGCAGTATTTT.

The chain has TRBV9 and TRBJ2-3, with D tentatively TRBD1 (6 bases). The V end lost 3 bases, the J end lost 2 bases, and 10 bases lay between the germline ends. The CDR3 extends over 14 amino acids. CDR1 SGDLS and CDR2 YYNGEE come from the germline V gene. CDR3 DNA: TGTGCCAGCAGCGCTCAGGGGACCACAGATACGCAGTATTTT. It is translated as CASSAQGTTDTQYF. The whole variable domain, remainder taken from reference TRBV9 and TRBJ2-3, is DSGVTQTPKHLITATGQRVTLRCSPRSGDLSVYWYQQSLDQGLQFLIQYYNGEERAKGNILERFSAQQFPDLHSELNLSSLELGDSALYFCASSAQGTTDTQYFGPGTRLTVL.

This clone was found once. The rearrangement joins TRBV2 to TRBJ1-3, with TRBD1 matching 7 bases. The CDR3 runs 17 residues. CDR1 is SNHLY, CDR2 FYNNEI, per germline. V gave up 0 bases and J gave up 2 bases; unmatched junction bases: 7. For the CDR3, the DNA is TGTGCCAGCAGTGAAGCGCTTCGTACAGGGGCTGGAAACACCATATATTTT. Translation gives CASSEALRTGAGNTIYF.